These T cell receptor beta chains were read from a single sample in a study of T cell responses to AZD1222 COVID-19 vaccine. Using immunoSEQ multiplex PCR, the repertoire was profiled, and TCRdb retains in-frame clones only, with some absent. Of roughly 120,000 clones detected, 92% appear once; the ten largest clones hold 11% to 15%. The sample was peripheral blood, taken on day 0 of AZD1222 vaccination. Receptor source: an adult in good health. The CDR3 runs from the conserved cysteine through the conserved F or W. The D gene is left open where the match is weak. Clone sizes are given selectively: once, few, many, or a class where the clone is expanded.

J gene: TRBJ1-1
V gene: TRBV6-1
clone size: .
D gene: .
CDR3 protein: CASSWQGNTEAFF
CDR3 DNA: TGTGCCAGCAGTTGGCAGGGGAACACTGAAGCTTTCTTT

J gene: TRBJ1-1
V gene: TRBV7-9
clone size: .
D gene: .
CDR3 protein: CASSPRGYTEAFF
CDR3 DNA: TGTGCCAGCAGCCCTAGAGGATACACTGAAGCTTTCTTT

J gene: TRBJ1-2
V gene: TRBV13
clone size: .
D gene: .
CDR3 protein: CASSQGGRYYGYTF
CDR3 DNA: TGTGCCAGCAGCCAGGGTGGTCGGTACTATGGCTACACCTTC

J gene: TRBJ1-1
V gene: TRBV6-2/TRBV6-3
clone size: .
D gene: .
CDR3 protein: CASSYPTPGIGMVGNTEAFF
CDR3 DNA: TGTGCCAGCAGTTACCCGACTCCGGGGATCGGGATGGTCGGTAACACTGAAGCTTTCTTT

J gene: TRBJ1-1
V gene: TRBV6-5
clone size: .
D gene: .
CDR3 protein: CASSYSASRVAFF
CDR3 DNA: TGTGCCAGCAGTTACTCAGCTTCGAGAGTCGCTTTCTTT

J gene: TRBJ1-5
V gene: TRBV6-5
clone size: .
D gene: .
CDR3 protein: CASSLGPGGNQPQHF
CDR3 DNA: TGTGCCAGCAGTCTTGGACCTGGAGGCAATCAGCCCCAGCATTTT

J gene: TRBJ1-1
V gene: TRBV28
clone size: once
D gene: .
CDR3 protein: CASSLGGYQISAFF
CDR3 DNA: TGTGCCAGCAGTTTAGGAGGCTACCAGATCTCGGCTTTCTTT

J gene: TRBJ1-5
V gene: TRBV7-2
clone size: .
D gene: TRBD1
CDR3 protein: CASSSMPGQGRQPQHF
CDR3 DNA: TGTGCCAGCAGCTCGATGCCGGGACAGGGTCGTCAGCCCCAGCATTTT

J gene: TRBJ2-4
V gene: TRBV7-9
clone size: .
D gene: .
CDR3 protein: CASSLGAGLAKNIQYF
CDR3 DNA: TGTGCCAGCAGCTTGGGGGCCGGGCTAGCCAAAAACATTCAGTACTTC

J gene: TRBJ2-2
V gene: TRBV3-1/TRBV3-2
clone size: few
D gene: TRBD2
CDR3 protein: CASSHTSGGTGELFF
CDR3 DNA: TGTGCCAGCAGCCACACTAGCGGGGGGACCGGGGAGCTGTTTTTT

J gene: TRBJ2-1
V gene: TRBV5-1
clone size: .
D gene: TRBD2
CDR3 protein: CASSFGLAGDFHEQFF
CDR3 DNA: TGCGCCAGCAGCTTCGGACTAGCGGGGGATTTTCATGAGCAGTTCTTC

J gene: TRBJ1-3
V gene: TRBV6-2/TRBV6-3
clone size: .
D gene: .
CDR3 protein: CASSPSSWESGNTIYF
CDR3 DNA: TGTGCCAGCAGTCCCTCGTCGTGGGAATCTGGAAACACCATATATTTT

J gene: TRBJ1-6
V gene: TRBV27
clone size: .
D gene: .
CDR3 protein: CASSFSQPNSPLHF
CDR3 DNA: TGTGCCAGCAGTTTCTCACAACCCAATTCACCCCTCCACTTT

J gene: TRBJ2-3
V gene: TRBV7-9
clone size: .
D gene: .
CDR3 protein: CASSSSDRPSTDTQYF
CDR3 DNA: TGTGCCAGCAGCTCATCCGACAGGCCTAGCACAGATACGCAGTATTTT

J gene: TRBJ1-3
V gene: TRBV7-9
clone size: .
D gene: .
CDR3 protein: CASSLVGSGNTIYF
CDR3 DNA: TGTGCCAGCAGCTTGGTGGGGTCTGGAAACACCATATATTTT

J gene: TRBJ2-3
V gene: TRBV5-4
clone size: .
D gene: .
CDR3 protein: CASTTGPSTDTQYF
CDR3 DNA: TGTGCCAGCACCACTGGGCCCAGCACAGATACGCAGTATTTT

J gene: TRBJ2-1
V gene: TRBV4-1
clone size: .
D gene: .
CDR3 protein: CASSPRATNNEQFF
CDR3 DNA: TGCGCCAGCAGCCCCCGTGCGACTAACAATGAGCAGTTCTTC

J gene: TRBJ1-1
V gene: TRBV18
clone size: .
D gene: .
CDR3 protein: CASSPIQENTEAFF
CDR3 DNA: TGTGCCAGCTCACCAATACAGGAGAACACTGAAGCTTTCTTT

J gene: TRBJ2-1
V gene: TRBV10-3
clone size: .
D gene: .
CDR3 protein: CAISDYRDDEQFF
CDR3 DNA: TGTGCCATCAGTGACTACAGGGACGATGAGCAGTTCTTC

J gene: TRBJ1-2
V gene: TRBV9
clone size: .
D gene: .
CDR3 protein: CASSQAVGSYGYTF
CDR3 DNA: TGTGCCAGCAGTCAAGCTGTGGGGTCCTATGGCTACACCTTC

J gene: TRBJ2-7
V gene: TRBV3-1/TRBV3-2
clone size: .
D gene: TRBD1
CDR3 protein: CASSQGQGGWEQYF
CDR3 DNA: TGTGCCAGCAGCCAAGGACAGGGGGGGTGGGAGCAGTACTTC

J gene: TRBJ2-7
V gene: TRBV5-1
clone size: .
D gene: TRBD1
CDR3 protein: CASSPLAGGSREQYF
CDR3 DNA: TGCGCCAGCAGCCCCCTGGCAGGGGGCTCTCGGGAGCAGTACTTC

J gene: TRBJ2-7
V gene: TRBV29-1
clone size: once
D gene: TRBD2
CDR3 protein: CSVGASGGSFSYEQYF
CDR3 DNA: TGCAGCGTGGGGGCTAGCGGGGGCTCATTTTCCTACGAGCAGTACTTC

J gene: TRBJ2-7
V gene: TRBV19
clone size: .
D gene: .
CDR3 protein: CASTPGRVGYEQYF
CDR3 DNA: TGTGCCAGTACCCCGGGAAGGGTTGGGTACGAGCAGTACTTC

J gene: TRBJ2-1
V gene: TRBV28
clone size: .
D gene: TRBD1
CDR3 protein: CASRGTGLNEQFF
CDR3 DNA: TGTGCCAGCAGGGGGACAGGGCTGAATGAGCAGTTCTTC

J gene: TRBJ2-4
V gene: TRBV4-3
clone size: .
D gene: .
CDR3 protein: CASSQDLVEGSKNIQYF
CDR3 DNA: TGCGCCAGCAGCCAAGATCTAGTGGAGGGGTCCAAAAACATTCAGTACTTC

J gene: TRBJ1-5
V gene: TRBV2
clone size: .
D gene: .
CDR3 protein: CASSSRGGEVYRNQPQHF
CDR3 DNA: TGTGCCAGCAGTTCGCGAGGGGGGGAGGTCTACAGGAATCAGCCCCAGCATTTT

J gene: TRBJ1-5
V gene: TRBV6-2/TRBV6-3
clone size: .
D gene: TRBD1
CDR3 protein: CASSLIVSRTGHQPQHF
CDR3 DNA: TGTGCCAGCAGTTTGATTGTTTCGAGGACAGGGCATCAGCCCCAGCATTTT

J gene: TRBJ2-1
V gene: TRBV5-1
clone size: .
D gene: .
CDR3 protein: CASSPTTGTVYNEQFF
CDR3 DNA: TGCGCCAGCAGCCCAACCACCGGGACGGTTTACAATGAGCAGTTCTTC

J gene: TRBJ1-4
V gene: TRBV6-2/TRBV6-3
clone size: .
D gene: .
CDR3 protein: CASSYGRGEKLFF
CDR3 DNA: TGTGCCAGCAGTTACGGGCGCGGCGAAAAACTGTTTTTT

J gene: TRBJ1-2
V gene: TRBV28
clone size: .
D gene: .
CDR3 protein: CASSLWATTPGGYTF
CDR3 DNA: TGTGCCAGCAGTTTATGGGCCACAACCCCCGGCGGCTACACCTTC

J gene: TRBJ1-1
V gene: TRBV4-1
clone size: .
D gene: .
CDR3 protein: CASSQGRAPGTEAFF
CDR3 DNA: TGCGCCAGCAGCCAAGGGCGCGCCCCGGGCACTGAAGCTTTCTTT

J gene: TRBJ2-1
V gene: TRBV10-1
clone size: .
D gene: TRBD1
CDR3 protein: CASSEWHRGSGNEQFF
CDR3 DNA: TGCGCCAGCAGTGAATGGCACAGGGGCAGCGGCAATGAGCAGTTCTTC

J gene: TRBJ2-1
V gene: TRBV27
clone size: .
D gene: TRBD2
CDR3 protein: CASSKLELTSAYNEQFF
CDR3 DNA: TGTGCCAGCAGTAAACTTGAACTGACTAGCGCGTACAATGAGCAGTTCTTC

J gene: TRBJ1-1
V gene: TRBV4-3
clone size: .
D gene: .
CDR3 protein: CASSQDFWAAEAFF
CDR3 DNA: TGCGCCAGCAGCCAAGATTTCTGGGCAGCCGAAGCTTTCTTT

J gene: TRBJ1-2
V gene: TRBV11-2
clone size: .
D gene: .
CDR3 protein: CASSLDRARGYTF
CDR3 DNA: TGTGCCAGCAGCTTAGATCGGGCCCGTGGCTACACCTTC

J gene: TRBJ1-6
V gene: TRBV11-2
clone size: .
D gene: .
CDR3 protein: CASSPSGGGGSPLHF
CDR3 DNA: TGTGCCAGCAGCCCCTCGGGGGGGGGAGGTTCACCCCTCCACTTT

J gene: TRBJ2-7
V gene: TRBV6-2/TRBV6-3
clone size: .
D gene: .
CDR3 protein: CASSYPGRIYEQYF
CDR3 DNA: TGTGCCAGCAGTTATCCGGGACGGATCTACGAGCAGTACTTC

J gene: TRBJ1-3
V gene: TRBV5-1
clone size: .
D gene: .
CDR3 protein: CASSLGSNTIYF
CDR3 DNA: TGCGCCAGCAGCTTGGGGAGCAACACCATATATTTT

J gene: TRBJ1-1
V gene: TRBV6-5
clone size: .
D gene: .
CDR3 protein: CASSIQGVSNTEAFF
CDR3 DNA: TGTGCCAGCAGCATACAGGGAGTATCGAACACTGAAGCTTTCTTT

J gene: TRBJ2-1
V gene: TRBV29-1
clone size: .
D gene: .
CDR3 protein: CSVVTPVGASYNEQFF
CDR3 DNA: TGCAGCGTTGTTACCCCTGTGGGCGCGTCCTACAATGAGCAGTTCTTC

J gene: TRBJ1-1
V gene: TRBV16
clone size: .
D gene: .
CDR3 protein: CASSQSWANTEAFF
CDR3 DNA: TGTGCCAGCAGCCAGTCCTGGGCGAACACTGAAGCTTTCTTT

J gene: TRBJ1-1
V gene: TRBV11-3
clone size: .
D gene: TRBD1
CDR3 protein: CAPRDRGQSTEAFF
CDR3 DNA: TGTGCTCCAAGGGACAGGGGCCAGAGCACTGAAGCTTTCTTT

J gene: TRBJ2-1
V gene: TRBV4-3
clone size: .
D gene: TRBD2
CDR3 protein: CASSPFRGRAGEQFF
CDR3 DNA: TGCGCCAGCAGCCCATTTAGAGGGAGGGCGGGAGAGCAGTTCTTC

J gene: TRBJ1-5
V gene: TRBV28
clone size: .
D gene: .
CDR3 protein: CASSGTRPQHF
CDR3 DNA: TGTGCCAGCAGTGGGACTCGGCCCCAGCATTTT

J gene: TRBJ2-3
V gene: TRBV11-2
clone size: .
D gene: TRBD2
CDR3 protein: CASSPGYRLAGRSDTQYF
CDR3 DNA: TGTGCCAGCAGCCCCGGGTATCGACTAGCGGGGCGAAGCGATACGCAGTATTTT

J gene: TRBJ1-2
V gene: TRBV12-3/TRBV12-4
clone size: once
D gene: TRBD1
CDR3 protein: CASRGDRDYGYTF
CDR3 DNA: TGTGCCAGCAGGGGGGACAGGGACTATGGCTACACCTTC